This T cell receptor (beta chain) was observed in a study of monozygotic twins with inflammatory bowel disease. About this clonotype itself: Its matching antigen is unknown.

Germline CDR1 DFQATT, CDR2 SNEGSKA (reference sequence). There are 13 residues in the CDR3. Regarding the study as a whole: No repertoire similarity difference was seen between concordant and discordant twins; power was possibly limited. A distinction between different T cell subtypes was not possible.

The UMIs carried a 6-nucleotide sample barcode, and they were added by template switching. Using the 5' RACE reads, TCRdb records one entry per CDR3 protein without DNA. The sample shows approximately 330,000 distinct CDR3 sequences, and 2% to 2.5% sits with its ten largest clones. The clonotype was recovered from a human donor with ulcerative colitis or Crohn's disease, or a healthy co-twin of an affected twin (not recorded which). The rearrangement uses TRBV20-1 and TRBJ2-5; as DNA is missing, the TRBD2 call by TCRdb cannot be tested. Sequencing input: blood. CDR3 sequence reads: CSARGLGQETQYF.